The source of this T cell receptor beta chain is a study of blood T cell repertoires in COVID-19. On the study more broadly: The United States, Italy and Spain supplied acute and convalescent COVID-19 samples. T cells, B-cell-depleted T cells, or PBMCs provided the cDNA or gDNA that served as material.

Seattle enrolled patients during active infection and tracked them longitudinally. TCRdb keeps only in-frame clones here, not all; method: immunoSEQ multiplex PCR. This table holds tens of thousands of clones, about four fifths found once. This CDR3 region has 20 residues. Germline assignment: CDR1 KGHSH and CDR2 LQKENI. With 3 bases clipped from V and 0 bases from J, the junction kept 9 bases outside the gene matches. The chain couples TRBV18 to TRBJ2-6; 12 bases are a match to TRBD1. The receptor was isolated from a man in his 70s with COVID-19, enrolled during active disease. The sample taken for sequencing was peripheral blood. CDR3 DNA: TGTGCCAGCTCACCGTCGGCTCCGGGACAGGGGGCCTCTGGGGCCAACGTCCTGACTTTC. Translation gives CASSPSAPGQGASGANVLTF.